This T cell receptor (beta chain) is from a study of cytomegalovirus exposure and HLA in healthy donors. Study-wide points: In vitro work confirmed that a few CMV-associated chains recognize CMV antigens. A missense variant in DCLRE1C was later tied to TCR beta V- and J-gene trimming. Later work associated 17,000 or so TCR beta sequences with HLA alleles at 0.05 false discovery rate. An analysis was carried out later, and it reportedly showed fewer N-insertions in an Asian-associated ancestry cluster than the approximately 660-donor mean.

Regarding this clone: The antigen is undetermined.

V dropped 4 bases and J dropped 5; count of bases not matched to a gene: 10. CDR1 and CDR2 from the germline V gene are SNHLY and FYNNEI. This CDR3 spans 15 amino acids. PCR primers comprised 60 Vbeta and 13 Jbeta primers. Here immunoSEQ multiplex PCR was the method, and the copy in TCRdb shows in-frame clones only, minus some. The data contain 150,000 to 200,000 clones, roughly 79% of them singletons. The chain uses TRBV2 and TRBJ1-1; 7 positions match TRBD1. This receptor was obtained from a woman aged 35 to 49 in good health and CMV-seronegative. The material sequenced was PBMCs. CDR3 sequence: CASSVRGQGQTEAFF. As DNA, the CDR3 is TGTGCCAGCAGTGTGAGGGGGCAAGGGCAGACTGAAGCTTTCTTT.